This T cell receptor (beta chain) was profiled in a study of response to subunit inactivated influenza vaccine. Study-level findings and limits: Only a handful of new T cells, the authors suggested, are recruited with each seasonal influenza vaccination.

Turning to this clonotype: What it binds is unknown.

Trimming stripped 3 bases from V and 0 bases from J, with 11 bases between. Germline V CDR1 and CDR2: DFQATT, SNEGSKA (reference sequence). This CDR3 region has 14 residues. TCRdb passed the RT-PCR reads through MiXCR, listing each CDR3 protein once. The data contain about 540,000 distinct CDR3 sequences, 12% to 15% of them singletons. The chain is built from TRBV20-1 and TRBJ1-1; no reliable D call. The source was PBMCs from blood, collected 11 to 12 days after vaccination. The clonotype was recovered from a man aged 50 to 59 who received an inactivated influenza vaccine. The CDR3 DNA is TGCAGTGCTAGGTCAGGCGAAGTGAACACTGAAGCTTTCTTT. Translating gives CSARSGEVNTEAFF.